At least ten counts were recorded for the clone carrying this TCR beta chain. Its antigen is as yet unknown. In the PCR, 60 Vbeta and 13 Jbeta primers were used. The table came from immunoSEQ multiplex PCR; TCRdb's copy has only in-frame clones and leaves some out. The sample has 150,000 to 180,000 clones; approximately 69% are singletons. V trimming: 5 bases; J trimming: 7 bases; junction bases outside the gene matches: 14. Germline CDR1 is SGDLS and CDR2 is YYNGEE. The CDR3 sequence is 15 residues long. The sample belongs to a study of cytomegalovirus exposure and HLA in healthy donors. Study-level points and caveats: Further analysis was carried out later, and it showed several of the most significant clusters appearing linked to common viral pathogens. Earlier analysis yielded a pattern in which most TCR beta V segments were productive about 87% or about 30% of the time. A few V segments could not be told apart, such as TRBV6-2 and TRBV6-3, and were left out.

The specimen sequenced was PBMCs. V is TRBV9 and J is TRBJ2-7, with 8 bases aligning to TRBD2. The origin of this receptor is a man younger than 40 in good health and CMV-seronegative. In DNA, the CDR3 is TGTGCCAGCAGTCCTTCCTCGGGGGGGCATTGGGAGCAGTACTTC. This sequence encodes CASSPSSGGHWEQYF.